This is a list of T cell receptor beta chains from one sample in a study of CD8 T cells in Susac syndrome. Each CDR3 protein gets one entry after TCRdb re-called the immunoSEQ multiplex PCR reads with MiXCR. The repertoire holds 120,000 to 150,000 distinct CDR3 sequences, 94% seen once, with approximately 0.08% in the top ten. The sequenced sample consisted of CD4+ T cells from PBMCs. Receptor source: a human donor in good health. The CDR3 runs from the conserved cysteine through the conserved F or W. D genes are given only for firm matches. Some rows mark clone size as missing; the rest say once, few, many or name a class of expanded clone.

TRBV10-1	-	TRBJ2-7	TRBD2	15	CASSAWTSGYYEQYF	TGCGCCAGCAGTGCTTGGACTAGCGGTTACTACGAGCAGTACTTC
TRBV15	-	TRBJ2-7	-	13	CATSIQRSYEQYF	TGTGCCACCAGCATTCAGCGCTCCTACGAGCAGTACTTC
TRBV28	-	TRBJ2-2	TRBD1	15	CASFTGGANTGELFF	TGTGCCAGCTTCACAGGGGGCGCGAACACCGGGGAGCTGTTTTTT
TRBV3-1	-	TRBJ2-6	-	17	CASSQERDPSGANVLTF	TGTGCCAGCAGCCAAGAGAGGGACCCCTCTGGGGCCAACGTCCTGACTTTC
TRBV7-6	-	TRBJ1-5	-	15	CASSRPGYSNQPQHF	TGTGCCAGCAGCAGACCGGGTTATAGCAATCAGCCCCAGCATTTT
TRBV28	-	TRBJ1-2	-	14	CASSPPVWTSGYTF	TGTGCCAGCAGTCCCCCCGTTTGGACATCGGGCTACACCTTC
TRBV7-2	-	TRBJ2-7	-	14	CASSIRRASYEQYF	TGTGCCAGCAGCATAAGACGGGCCTCCTACGAGCAGTACTTC
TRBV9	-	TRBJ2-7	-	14	CASSPLDYLYEQYF	TGTGCCAGCAGCCCCCTGGATTACCTCTACGAGCAGTACTTC
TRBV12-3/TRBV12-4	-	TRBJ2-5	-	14	CASSHTRRAVTQYF	TGTGCCAGCAGTCATACAAGACGGGCAGTGACCCAGTACTTC
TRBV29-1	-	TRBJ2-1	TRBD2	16	CSGTSRGSGSLNEQFF	TGCAGCGGAACTAGCAGGGGTAGCGGGAGTTTAAATGAGCAGTTCTTC
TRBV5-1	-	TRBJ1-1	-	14	CASSLAGSRAEAFF	TGCGCCAGCAGCTTGGCTGGCAGCCGCGCTGAAGCTTTCTTT
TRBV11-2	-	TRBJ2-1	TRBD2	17	CASSLDVLAGGFDEQFF	TGTGCCAGCAGCTTAGATGTCCTAGCGGGAGGTTTCGATGAGCAGTTCTTC
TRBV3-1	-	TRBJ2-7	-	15	CASSQALGFDYEQYF	TGTGCCAGCAGCCAAGCCCTAGGGTTTGATTACGAGCAGTACTTC
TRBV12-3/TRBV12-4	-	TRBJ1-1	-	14	CASSLSGGRVEAFF	TGTGCCAGCAGTTTATCCGGGGGTCGGGTTGAAGCTTTCTTT
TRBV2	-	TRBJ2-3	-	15	CASSGRGGSTDTQYF	TGTGCCAGCAGTGGCAGAGGAGGGAGCACAGATACGCAGTATTTT
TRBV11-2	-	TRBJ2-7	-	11	CASSLGGGLTF	TGTGCCAGCAGCTTAGGTGGGGGCCTAACCTTC
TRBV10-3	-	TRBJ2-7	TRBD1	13	CAISDGTGNEQYF	TGTGCCATCAGTGACGGGACAGGGAACGAGCAGTACTTC
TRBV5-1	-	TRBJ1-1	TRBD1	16	CASSPFGEGANTEAFF	TGCGCCAGCAGCCCCTTCGGGGAGGGGGCGAACACTGAAGCTTTCTTT
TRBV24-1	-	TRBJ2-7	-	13	CATSDLLGYEQYF	TGTGCCACCAGTGATTTGCTCGGATACGAGCAGTACTTC
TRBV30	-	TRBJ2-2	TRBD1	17	CAWSDSLPRQGTGELFF	TGTGCCTGGAGTGACTCGTTGCCCCGACAGGGTACCGGGGAGCTGTTTTTT
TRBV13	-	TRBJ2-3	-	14	CASSLQGSTDTQYF	TGTGCCAGCAGCCTACAGGGAAGCACAGATACGCAGTATTTT
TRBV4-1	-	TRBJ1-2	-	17	CASSQERRGARKDGYTF	TGCGCCAGCAGCCAAGAAAGGCGGGGGGCTCGAAAGGATGGCTACACCTTC
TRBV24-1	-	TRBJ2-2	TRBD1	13	CATGTGPPGELFF	TGTGCCACCGGGACAGGGCCCCCCGGGGAGCTGTTTTTT
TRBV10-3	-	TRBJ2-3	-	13	CAIRDTYTDTQYF	TGTGCCATCCGGGACACCTACACAGATACGCAGTATTTT
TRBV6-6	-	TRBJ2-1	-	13	CASRAASYNEQFF	TGTGCCAGCAGAGCGGCCTCTTACAATGAGCAGTTCTTC
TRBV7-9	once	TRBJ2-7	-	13	CASRTGSAYEQYF	TGTGCCAGCAGGACTGGAAGCGCCTACGAGCAGTACTTC
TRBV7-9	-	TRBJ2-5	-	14	CASSIRSHQETQYF	TGTGCCAGCAGCATACGGAGCCACCAAGAGACCCAGTACTTC
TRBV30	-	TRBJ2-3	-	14	CAWGSYPSTDTQYF	TGTGCCTGGGGGAGTTATCCTAGCACAGATACGCAGTATTTT
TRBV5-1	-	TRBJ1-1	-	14	CASSRTSPNTEAFF	TGCGCCAGCAGCCGGACATCACCGAACACTGAAGCTTTCTTT
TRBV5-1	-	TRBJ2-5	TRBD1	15	CASRTDRGPRETQYF	TGCGCCAGCAGAACCGACAGGGGGCCCAGGGAGACCCAGTACTTC
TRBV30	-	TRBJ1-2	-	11	CAWSRSAGYTF	TGTGCCTGGAGTAGGAGTGCTGGCTACACCTTC
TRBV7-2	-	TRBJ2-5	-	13	CASKRGEMETQYF	TGTGCCAGCAAAAGGGGGGAGATGGAGACCCAGTACTTC
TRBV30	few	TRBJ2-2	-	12	CAWSVGSGELFF	TGTGCCTGGAGTGTTGGTTCCGGGGAGCTGTTTTTT
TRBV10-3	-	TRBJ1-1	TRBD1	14	CAISRTGANTEAFF	TGTGCCATCAGCAGGACAGGGGCGAACACTGAAGCTTTCTTT
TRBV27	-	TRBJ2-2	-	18	CASSLLVGAGANTGELFF	TGTGCCAGCAGTTTACTAGTCGGGGCAGGGGCGAACACCGGGGAGCTGTTTTTT
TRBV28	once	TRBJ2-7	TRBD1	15	CASSLWGTGSYEQYF	TGTGCCAGCAGTTTATGGGGGACAGGGTCCTACGAGCAGTACTTC
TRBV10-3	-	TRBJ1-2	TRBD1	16	CAISGRQGEGYYGYTF	TGTGCCATCAGTGGAAGACAGGGGGAGGGATACTATGGCTACACCTTC
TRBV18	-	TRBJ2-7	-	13	CASSPPTVREQYF	TGTGCCAGCTCACCACCGACAGTGCGCGAGCAGTACTTC
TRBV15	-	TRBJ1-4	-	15	CATSRPSEGNEKLFF	TGTGCCACCAGCAGACCGTCGGAGGGGAATGAAAAACTGTTTTTT
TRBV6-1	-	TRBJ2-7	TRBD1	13	CASSTGTGGEQYF	TGTGCCAGCAGCACCGGGACAGGGGGCGAGCAGTACTTC
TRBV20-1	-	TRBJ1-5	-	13	CSAMARLNQPQHF	TGCAGTGCTATGGCCCGTCTGAATCAGCCCCAGCATTTT
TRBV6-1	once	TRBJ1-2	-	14	CASSVTRGIYGYTF	TGTGCCAGCAGTGTAACCAGGGGAATCTATGGCTACACCTTC
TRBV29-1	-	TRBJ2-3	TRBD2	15	CSVGGVAGVTDTQYF	TGCAGCGTTGGAGGGGTAGCGGGAGTAACAGATACGCAGTATTTT
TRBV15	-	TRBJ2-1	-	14	CATSRDGGFDEQFF	TGTGCCACCAGCAGAGACGGTGGGTTCGATGAGCAGTTCTTC
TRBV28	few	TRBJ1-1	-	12	CASSRQNTEAFF	TGTGCCAGCAGTCGCCAGAACACTGAAGCTTTCTTT
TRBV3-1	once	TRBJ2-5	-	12	CASSPRAETQYF	TGTGCCAGCAGCCCAAGGGCGGAGACCCAGTACTTC
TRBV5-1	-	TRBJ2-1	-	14	CASSLDRAVDEQFF	TGCGCCAGCAGCTTGGACAGGGCAGTGGATGAGCAGTTCTTC
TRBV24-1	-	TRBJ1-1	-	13	CATSDLYHTEAFF	TGTGCCACCAGTGATTTGTACCATACTGAAGCTTTCTTT
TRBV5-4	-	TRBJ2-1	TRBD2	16	CASSSLTSGSSYEQFF	TGTGCCAGCAGCTCCTTGACTAGCGGGAGTTCGTATGAGCAGTTCTTC